This TCR beta chain was captured by sequencing in a study of cytomegalovirus exposure and HLA in healthy donors. Findings and caveats of the study: Later, an analysis found that common viral pathogens appeared to be linked with several of the most significant clusters.

A note on this clone: The antigen is not known.

Vbeta (60) and Jbeta (13) primers were used in the PCR. This table comes from immunoSEQ multiplex PCR, and its TCRdb copy is limited to in-frame clones, with some not included. The sample consists of about 190,000 clones, roughly 76% of them appearing once. This CDR3 has 14 residues. Germline assignment: CDR1 SGDLS and CDR2 YYNGEE. V gave up 0 bases and J gave up 1 base, with 6 bases separating them. The chain has TRBV9 and TRBJ2-3, with D possibly TRBD2 on 5 matching bases. Sequencing used PBMCs. The TCR originated in a middle-aged man in good health and CMV-seropositive. As DNA, the CDR3 is TGTGCCAGCAGCGTAGAGGGAGGCACAGATACGCAGTATTTT. This translates into CASSVEGGTDTQYF.